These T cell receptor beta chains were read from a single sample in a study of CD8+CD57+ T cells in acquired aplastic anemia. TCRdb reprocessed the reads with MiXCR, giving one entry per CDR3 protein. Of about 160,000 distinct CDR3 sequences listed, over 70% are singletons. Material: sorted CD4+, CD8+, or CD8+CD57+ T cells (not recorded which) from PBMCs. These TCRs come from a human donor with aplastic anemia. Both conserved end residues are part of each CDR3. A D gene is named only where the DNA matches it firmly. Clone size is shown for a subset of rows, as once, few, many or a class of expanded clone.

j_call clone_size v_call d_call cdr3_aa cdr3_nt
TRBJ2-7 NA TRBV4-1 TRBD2 CASSQDLPASGRYF TGCGCCAGCAGCCAAGATCTCCCGGCTAGCGGGAGGTACTTC
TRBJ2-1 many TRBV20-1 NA CSASSDGTQSYNEQFF TGCAGTGCCAGCAGTGACGGCACACAATCCTACAATGAGCAGTTCTTC
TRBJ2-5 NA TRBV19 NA CASSIGKGQETQYF TGTGCCAGTAGTATCGGTAAAGGCCAAGAGACCCAGTACTTC
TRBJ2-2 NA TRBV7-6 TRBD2 CASSPYVTSGENTGELFF TGTGCCAGCAGCCCTTACGTGACTAGCGGAGAGAACACCGGGGAGCTGTTTTTT
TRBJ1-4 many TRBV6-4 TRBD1 CASSDGTGGEKLFF TGTGCCAGCAGTGACGGGACAGGGGGTGAAAAACTGTTTTTT
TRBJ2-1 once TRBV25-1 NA CASSEGADSIPYNEQFF TGTGCCAGCAGTGAGGGTGCGGACTCCATCCCCTACAATGAGCAGTTCTTC
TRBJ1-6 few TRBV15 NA CATSRGRNSPLHF TGTGCCACCAGCAGGGGCCGAAATTCACCCCTCCACTTT
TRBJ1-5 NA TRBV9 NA CASSSDGNQPQHF TGTGCCAGCAGCTCCGACGGGAATCAGCCCCAGCATTTT
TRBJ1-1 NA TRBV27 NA CASSLSAGTEAFF TGTGCCAGCAGTTTATCCGCAGGGACTGAAGCTTTCTTT
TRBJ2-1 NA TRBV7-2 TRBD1 CASSRTGGDSYNEQFF TGTGCCAGCAGTAGGACAGGGGGTGACTCCTACAATGAGCAGTTCTTC
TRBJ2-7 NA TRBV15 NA CATSKGRNNYEQYF TGTGCCACCAGCAAAGGGCGGAATAACTACGAGCAGTACTTC
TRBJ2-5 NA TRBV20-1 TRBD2 CSVTGTSGREETQYF TGCAGCGTGACCGGGACTAGCGGGAGGGAAGAGACCCAGTACTTC
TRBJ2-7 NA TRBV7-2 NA CASSPRRGYEQYF TGTGCCAGCTCACCACGCCGCGGCTACGAGCAGTACTTC
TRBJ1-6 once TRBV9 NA CASSSRGGESPLHF TGTGCCAGCAGCTCCCGAGGGGGGGAATCACCCCTCCACTTT
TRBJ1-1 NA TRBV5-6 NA CASSFDGGHTEAFF TGTGCCAGCAGTTTCGACGGGGGACACACTGAAGCTTTCTTT
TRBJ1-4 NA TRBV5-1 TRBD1 CASSLRTGGNEKLFF TGCGCCAGCAGCTTGAGGACAGGGGGCAACGAAAAACTGTTTTTT
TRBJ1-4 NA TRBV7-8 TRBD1 CASSVPGQGKEKLFF TGTGCCAGCAGCGTACCGGGACAGGGAAAGGAAAAACTGTTTTTT
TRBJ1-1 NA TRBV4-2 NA CASSPGGGTEAFF TGTGCCAGCAGCCCAGGAGGGGGCACTGAAGCTTTCTTT
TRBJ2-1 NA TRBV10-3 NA CASSYSTRGNEQFF TGTGCCAGCAGTTACTCGACAAGAGGCAATGAGCAGTTCTTC
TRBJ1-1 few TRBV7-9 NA CASSLSVDTEAFF TGTGCCAGCAGCTTAAGCGTGGATACTGAAGCTTTCTTT
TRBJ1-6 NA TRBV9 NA CASSVASSAAGSPLHF TGTGCCAGCAGCGTAGCGAGTTCTGCGGCGGGGTCACCCCTCCACTTT
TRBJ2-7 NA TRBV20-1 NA CSAAADNSYEQYF TGCAGTGCTGCCGCGGACAACTCCTACGAGCAGTACTTC
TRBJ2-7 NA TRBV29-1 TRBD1 CSVNGQGVTYEQYF TGCAGCGTTAACGGACAGGGGGTAACCTACGAGCAGTACTTC
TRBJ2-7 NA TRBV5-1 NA CASSLTSQRQAYEQYF TGCGCCAGCAGCTTGACGTCTCAGAGGCAGGCCTACGAGCAGTACTTC
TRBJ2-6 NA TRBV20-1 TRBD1 CSAPPDGQGAAGANVLTF TGCAGTGCGCCCCCCGATGGACAGGGGGCCGCTGGGGCCAACGTCCTGACTTTC
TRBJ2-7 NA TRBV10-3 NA CAISESVAYEQYF TGTGCCATCAGTGAGTCGGTAGCCTACGAGCAGTACTTC
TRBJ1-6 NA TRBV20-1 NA CSATGQLSPLHF TGCAGTGCTACGGGCCAGCTGTCGCCCCTCCACTTT
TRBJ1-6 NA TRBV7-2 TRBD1 CASSQGQGASYSPLHF TGTGCCAGCAGCCAAGGACAGGGGGCGAGCTATTCACCCCTCCACTTT
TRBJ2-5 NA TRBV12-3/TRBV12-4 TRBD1 CASRSTGGSETQYF TGTGCCAGCAGATCAACAGGGGGCAGTGAGACCCAGTACTTC
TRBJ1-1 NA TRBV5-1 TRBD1 CASSLGQGWSEAFF TGCGCCAGCAGCTTGGGACAGGGTTGGTCTGAAGCTTTCTTT
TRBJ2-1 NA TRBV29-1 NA CSLQGEGPGDEQFF TGCAGCTTGCAGGGGGAGGGCCCCGGAGATGAGCAGTTCTTC
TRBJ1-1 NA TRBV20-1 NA CSAWNSRRSEAFF TGCAGTGCATGGAACAGCCGTAGATCCGAAGCTTTCTTT
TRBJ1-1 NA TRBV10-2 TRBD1 CASKGQGNAEAFF TGCGCCAGCAAGGGACAGGGGAACGCTGAAGCTTTCTTT
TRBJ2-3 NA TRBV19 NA CANSISGVTTDTQYF TGTGCCAATAGTATCTCGGGAGTAACCACAGATACGCAGTATTTT
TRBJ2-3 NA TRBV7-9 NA CASSGPYSTDTQYF TGTGCCAGCAGCGGGCCCTACAGCACAGATACGCAGTATTTT
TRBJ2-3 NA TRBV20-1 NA CGARDLGSSTDTQYF TGCGGTGCTAGAGATCTCGGGAGTTCCACAGATACGCAGTATTTT
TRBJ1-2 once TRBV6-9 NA CASDGTVMGGYTF TGTGCCAGCGACGGGACGGTGATGGGTGGCTACACCTTC
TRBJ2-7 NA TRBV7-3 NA CASSQRGTNNFYEQYF TGTGCCAGCAGCCAAAGGGGGACAAATAACTTCTACGAGCAGTACTTC
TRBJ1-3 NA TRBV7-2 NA CASSLSWGPSGNTIYF TGTGCCAGCAGCTTATCTTGGGGACCCTCTGGAAACACCATATATTTT
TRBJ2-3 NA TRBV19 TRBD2 CATMGLAESTDTQYF TGTGCCACCATGGGACTAGCAGAGAGCACAGATACGCAGTATTTT
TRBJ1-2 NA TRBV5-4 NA CASSLSSGYGYTF TGTGCCAGCAGCTTATCCTCTGGCTATGGCTACACCTTC
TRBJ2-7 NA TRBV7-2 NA CASSHTTGEQYF TGTGCCAGCAGCCATACAACGGGAGAGCAGTACTTC
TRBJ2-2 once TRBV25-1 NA CASSDPGGDTGELFF TGTGCCAGCAGTGACCCTGGGGGCGACACCGGGGAGCTGTTTTTT
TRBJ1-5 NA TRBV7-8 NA CAISFDGQRYQPQHF TGTGCCATCAGCTTTGATGGACAGAGGTACCAGCCCCAGCATTTT
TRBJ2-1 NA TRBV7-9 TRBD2 CASSFPVFGEGDNEQFF TGTGCCAGCAGCTTTCCCGTCTTTGGGGAGGGCGACAATGAGCAGTTCTTC
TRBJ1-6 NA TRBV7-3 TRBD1 CASSPGGTGNSPLHF TGTGCCAGCAGCCCAGGTGGGACAGGGAACTCACCCCTCCACTTT
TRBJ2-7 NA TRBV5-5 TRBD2 CASSLSGNYEQYF TGCGCCAGCAGCTTAAGCGGGAACTATGAGCAGTACTTC
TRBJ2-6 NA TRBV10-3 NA CASAWGSGASVLTF TGTGCCTCGGCATGGGGCTCTGGGGCCAGCGTCCTGACTTTC
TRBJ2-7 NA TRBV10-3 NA CAISESRLENEQYF TGTGCCATCAGTGAGTCGAGGCTGGAGAACGAGCAGTACTTC
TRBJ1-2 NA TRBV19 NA CASSRAHTDGYTF TGTGCCAGTAGTAGGGCCCATACGGATGGCTACACCTTC
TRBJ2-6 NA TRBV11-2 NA CASSTHKTASGANVLTF TGTGCCAGCAGCACCCACAAGACGGCATCTGGGGCCAACGTCCTGACTTTC
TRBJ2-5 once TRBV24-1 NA CATSDSGGAGTQYF TGTGCCACCAGTGACTCGGGCGGAGCAGGGACCCAGTACTTC
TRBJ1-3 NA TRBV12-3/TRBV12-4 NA CASSLDRAYTIYF TGTGCCAGCAGTTTAGATAGGGCGTACACCATATATTTT
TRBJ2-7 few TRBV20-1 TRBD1 CSANVRDRGTYEQYF TGCAGTGCTAACGTCCGGGACAGGGGGACCTACGAGCAGTACTTC
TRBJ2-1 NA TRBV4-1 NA CASSQDTGNSYNEQFF TGCGCCAGCAGCCAAGATACCGGGAACTCCTACAATGAGCAGTTCTTC
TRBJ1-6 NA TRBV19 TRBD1 CASNPQGTENSPLHF TGTGCCAGTAACCCCCAGGGGACAGAAAATTCACCCCTCCACTTT
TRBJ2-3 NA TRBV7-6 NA CASSSEPSTDTQYF TGTGCCAGCAGCTCGGAGCCGAGCACAGATACGCAGTATTTT
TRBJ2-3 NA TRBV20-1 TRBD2 CSARDRKAGGPTDTQYF TGCAGTGCTAGAGATCGCAAAGCGGGAGGGCCAACAGATACGCAGTATTTT
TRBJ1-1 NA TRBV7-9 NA CASSLPRGPGTEAFF TGTGCCAGCAGCTTACCCAGAGGCCCGGGGACTGAAGCTTTCTTT